This T cell receptor (beta chain) came from a study of cytomegalovirus exposure and HLA in healthy donors. Study-level background: Of all 400 or so donors who were genotyped, around 79% belonged to the Caucasian-associated ancestry cluster. Study-wide points: It is likely that the observed cluster of highly shared sequence variants was a sequencing artifact. In a later analysis, at a false discovery rate of 0.05, roughly 18,000 TCR beta sequences were associated with HLA alleles.

To note about this clone: No antigen is known for it.

PCR primers comprised 60 Vbeta and 13 Jbeta primers. Measured with immunoSEQ multiplex PCR; TCRdb has only the in-frame clones, and not every one. The sample has about 120,000 clones, roughly 68% seen once. Sequenced material: PBMCs. The receptor was isolated from a woman in her 30s in good health and CMV-seronegative.

DNA of the CDR3: TGTGCCAGCAGCCCCACAGGGTTTGGTGCTGGGGCCAACGTCCTGACTTTC. Translated, it gives CASSPTGFGAGANVLTF. This chain connects TRBV11-2 to TRBJ2-6; a weak D match, TRBD1 (6 bases). Germline V gene lookup returns CDR1 SGHAT and CDR2 FQNNGV. The V end was cut by 5 bases, the J end by 2 bases, with 16 bases between. CDR3 size: 17 residues.